This TCR beta chain was captured by sequencing in a study of OX40 agonist ivuxolimab in advanced cancers. Only in-frame clones appear in the TCRdb table, and some are missing; sequencing was by immunoSEQ multiplex PCR. The sample has under 85,000 clones; approximately 87% are singletons. V was shortened by 1 base and J by 6 bases, with 12 bases between the two germline ends. Germline assignment: CDR1 SGHAT and CDR2 FQNNGV. This CDR3 comprises 14 residues. The TCR sequence derives from an adult with an advanced solid tumor such as melanoma, head and neck, liver or kidney cancer. The specimen comprised CD4+ or CD8+ T cells sorted from blood, sampled in a trial of the OX40 agonist ivuxolimab. The chain has TRBV11-2 and TRBJ1-2; possible D gene TRBD1, 5 bases. CDR3 in amino acids: CASSLVAGRDGYTF. The CDR3 DNA is TGTGCCAGCAGCTTAGTGGCAGGGAGAGATGGCTACACCTTC. The variable domain in full, completed from reference TRBV11-2 and TRBJ1-2, reads EAGVAQSPRYKIIEKRQSVAFWCNPISGHATLYWYQQILGQGPKLLIQFQNNGVVDDSQLPKDRFSAERLKGVDSTLKIQPAKLEDSAVYLCASSLVAGRDGYTFGSGTRLTVV.